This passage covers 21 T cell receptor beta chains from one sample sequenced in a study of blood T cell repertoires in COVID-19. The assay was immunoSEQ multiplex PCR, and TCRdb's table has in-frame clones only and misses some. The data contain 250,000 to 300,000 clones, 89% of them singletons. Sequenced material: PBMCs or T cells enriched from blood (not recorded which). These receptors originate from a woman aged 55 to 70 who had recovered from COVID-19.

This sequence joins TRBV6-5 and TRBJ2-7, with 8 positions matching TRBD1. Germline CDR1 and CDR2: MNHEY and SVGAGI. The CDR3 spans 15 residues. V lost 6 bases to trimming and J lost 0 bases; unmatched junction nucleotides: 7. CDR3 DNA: TGTGCCAGCAGCCCCGGACAGGGCATCTCCTACGAGCAGTACTTC. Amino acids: CASSPGQGISYEQYF.

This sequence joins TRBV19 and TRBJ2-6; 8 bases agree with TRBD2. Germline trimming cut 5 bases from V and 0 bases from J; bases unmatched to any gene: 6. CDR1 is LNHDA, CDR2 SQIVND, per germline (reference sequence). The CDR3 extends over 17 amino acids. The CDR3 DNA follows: TGTGCCAGTAGTTTTAGCGGGACTGTCTCTGGGGCCAACGTCCTGACTTTC. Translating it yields CASSFSGTVSGANVLTF.

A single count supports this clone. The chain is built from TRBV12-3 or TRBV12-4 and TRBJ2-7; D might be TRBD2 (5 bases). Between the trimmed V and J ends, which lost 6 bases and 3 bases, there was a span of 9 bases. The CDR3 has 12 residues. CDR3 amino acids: CASSWAGYEQYF. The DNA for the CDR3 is TGTGCCAGCAGCTGGGCGGGCTACGAGCAGTACTTC.

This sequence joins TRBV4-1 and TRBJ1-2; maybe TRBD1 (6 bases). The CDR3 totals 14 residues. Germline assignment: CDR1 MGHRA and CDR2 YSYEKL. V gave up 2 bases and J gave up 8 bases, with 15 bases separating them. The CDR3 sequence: CASSQPLQGLGYTF. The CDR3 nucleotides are TGCGCCAGCAGCCAACCCTTACAGGGTTTGGGCTACACCTTC.

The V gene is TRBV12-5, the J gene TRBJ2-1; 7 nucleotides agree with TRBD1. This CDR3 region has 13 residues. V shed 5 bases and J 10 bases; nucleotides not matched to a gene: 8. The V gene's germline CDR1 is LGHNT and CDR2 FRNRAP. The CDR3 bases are TGTGCTAGTGGTCGAGACAGGGTAGGCGAGCAGTTCTTC. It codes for CASGRDRVGEQFF.

The CDR3 DNA is TGTGCCAGCAGTTTATCGGGCACCCACGAGCAGTACTTC. Amino acid sequence: CASSLSGTHEQYF. The genes are TRBV27 and TRBJ2-7; D gene unclear. The germline CDR1 and CDR2 sequences are MNHEY and SMNVEV (reference sequence). V shed 0 bases and J shed 5 bases, with 8 bases lying between them. The CDR3 runs 13 residues.

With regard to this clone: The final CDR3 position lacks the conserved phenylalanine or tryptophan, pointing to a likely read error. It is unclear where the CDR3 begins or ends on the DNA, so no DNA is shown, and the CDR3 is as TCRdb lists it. CDR3 sequence: CSARRDHVITV. V and J are TRBV20-1 and TRBJ1-2. Germline CDR1 and CDR2: DFQATT and SNEGSKA (reference sequence). The CDR3 has 11 amino acids, counting both end residues.

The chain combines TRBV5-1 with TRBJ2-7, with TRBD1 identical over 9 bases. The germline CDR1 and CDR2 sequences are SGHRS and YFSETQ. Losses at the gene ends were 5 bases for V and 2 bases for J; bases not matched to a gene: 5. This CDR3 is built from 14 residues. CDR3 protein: CASRAGTGTYEQYF. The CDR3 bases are TGCGCCAGCAGGGCCGGGACAGGGACCTACGAGCAGTACTTC.

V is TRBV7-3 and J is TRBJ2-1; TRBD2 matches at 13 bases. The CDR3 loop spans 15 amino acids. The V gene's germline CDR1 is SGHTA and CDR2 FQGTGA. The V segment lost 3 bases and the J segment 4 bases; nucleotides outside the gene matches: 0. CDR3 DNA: TGTGCCAGCAGCTTGGGACTAGCGGGATACAATGAGCAGTTCTTC. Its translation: CASSLGLAGYNEQFF.

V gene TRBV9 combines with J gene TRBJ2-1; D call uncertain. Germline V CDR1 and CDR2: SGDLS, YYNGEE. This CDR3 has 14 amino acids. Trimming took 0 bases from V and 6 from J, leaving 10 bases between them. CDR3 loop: CASSVVYYGNEQFF. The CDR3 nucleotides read TGTGCCAGCAGCGTAGTTTATTACGGCAATGAGCAGTTCTTC.

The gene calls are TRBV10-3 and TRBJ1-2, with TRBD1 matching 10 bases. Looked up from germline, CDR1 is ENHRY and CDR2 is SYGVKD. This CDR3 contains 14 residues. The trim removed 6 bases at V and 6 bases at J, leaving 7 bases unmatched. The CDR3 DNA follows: TGTGCCATCAGGTTGACAGGGGGCTCGAATGGCTACACCTTC. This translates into CAIRLTGGSNGYTF.

The CDR3 here is CAWSGQGGEQYF. The DNA of the CDR3 is TGTGCCTGGAGTGGGCAGGGGGGCGAGCAGTACTTC. The chain combines TRBV30 with TRBJ2-7; tentatively, D is TRBD1 (7 bases). Germline assignment: CDR1 GTSNPN and CDR2 SVGIG (reference sequence). This CDR3 has 12 amino acids. The ends were cut back, 1 base at V and 6 bases at J, with 10 bases in the middle.

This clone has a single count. The CDR3 sequence: CASSVAQGGLAGEYEQFF. As DNA, the CDR3 is TGTGCCAGCAGCGTAGCCCAAGGGGGACTAGCGGGAGAATATGAGCAGTTCTTC. The chain couples TRBV9 to TRBJ2-1, with TRBD2 matching over 14 bases. Germline CDR1 is SGDLS and CDR2 is YYNGEE. This CDR3 has 18 amino acids. V lost 0 bases to trimming and J lost 8 bases; unmatched junction nucleotides: 10.

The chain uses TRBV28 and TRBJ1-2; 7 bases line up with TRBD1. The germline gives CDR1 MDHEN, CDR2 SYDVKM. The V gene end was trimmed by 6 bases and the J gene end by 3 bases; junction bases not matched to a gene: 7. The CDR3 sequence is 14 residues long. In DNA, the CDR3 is TGTGCCAGCAGCCCCAGGACAGGATACTATGGCTACACCTTC. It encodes CASSPRTGYYGYTF.

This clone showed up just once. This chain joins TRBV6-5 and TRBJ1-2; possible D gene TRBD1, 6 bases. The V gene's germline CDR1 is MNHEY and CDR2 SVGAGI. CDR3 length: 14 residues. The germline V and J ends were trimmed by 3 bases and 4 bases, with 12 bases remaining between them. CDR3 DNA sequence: TGTGCCAGCAGTTATCGCGGGGGGGCCTATGGCTACACCTTC. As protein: CASSYRGGAYGYTF.

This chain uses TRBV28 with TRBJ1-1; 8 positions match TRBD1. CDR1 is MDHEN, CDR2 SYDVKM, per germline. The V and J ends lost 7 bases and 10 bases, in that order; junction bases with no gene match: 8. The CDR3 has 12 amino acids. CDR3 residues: CASTTRGQGAFF. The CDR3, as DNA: TGTGCCAGCACCACCAGGGGGCAGGGAGCTTTCTTT.

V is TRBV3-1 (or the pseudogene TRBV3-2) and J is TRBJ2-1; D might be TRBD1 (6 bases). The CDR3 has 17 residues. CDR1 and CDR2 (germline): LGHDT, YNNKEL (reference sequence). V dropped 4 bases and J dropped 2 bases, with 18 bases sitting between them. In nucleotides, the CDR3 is TGTGCCAGCAGCCCCCAAAGCAGGGGTAGGACCTACAATGAGCAGTTCTTC. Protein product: CASSPQSRGRTYNEQFF.

CDR3 amino acids: CASSVGQKSEQYF. In DNA form, the CDR3 reads TGTGCCAGCAGCGTAGGACAGAAATCCGAGCAGTACTTC. V and J are TRBV9 and TRBJ2-7; tentatively, D is TRBD1 (5 bases). The CDR3 is made up of 13 amino acids. Trimming cost V 0 bases and J 6 bases, with 10 bases left between them. Germline V CDR1 and CDR2: SGDLS, YYNGEE.

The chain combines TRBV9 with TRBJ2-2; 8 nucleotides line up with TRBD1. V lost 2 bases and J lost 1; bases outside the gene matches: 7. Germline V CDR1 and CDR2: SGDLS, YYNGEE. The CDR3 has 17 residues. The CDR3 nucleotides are TGTGCCAGCAGCGTTACCCTCGGGACAGGGAACACCGGGGAGCTGTTTTTT. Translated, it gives CASSVTLGTGNTGELFF.

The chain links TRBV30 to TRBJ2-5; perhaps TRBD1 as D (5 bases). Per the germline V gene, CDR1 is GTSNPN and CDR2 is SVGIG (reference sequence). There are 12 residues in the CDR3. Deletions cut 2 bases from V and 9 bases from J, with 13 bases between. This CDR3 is CAWSSGPMSQYF. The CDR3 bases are TGTGCCTGGAGTTCAGGGCCCATGTCCCAGTACTTC.

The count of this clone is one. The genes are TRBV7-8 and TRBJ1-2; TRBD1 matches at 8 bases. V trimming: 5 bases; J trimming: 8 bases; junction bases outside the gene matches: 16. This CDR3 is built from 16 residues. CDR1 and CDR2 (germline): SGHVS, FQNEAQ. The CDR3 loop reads CASSARRAGTGRGYTF. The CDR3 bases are TGTGCCAGCAGCGCACGGCGAGCGGGGACAGGCCGCGGCTACACCTTC.